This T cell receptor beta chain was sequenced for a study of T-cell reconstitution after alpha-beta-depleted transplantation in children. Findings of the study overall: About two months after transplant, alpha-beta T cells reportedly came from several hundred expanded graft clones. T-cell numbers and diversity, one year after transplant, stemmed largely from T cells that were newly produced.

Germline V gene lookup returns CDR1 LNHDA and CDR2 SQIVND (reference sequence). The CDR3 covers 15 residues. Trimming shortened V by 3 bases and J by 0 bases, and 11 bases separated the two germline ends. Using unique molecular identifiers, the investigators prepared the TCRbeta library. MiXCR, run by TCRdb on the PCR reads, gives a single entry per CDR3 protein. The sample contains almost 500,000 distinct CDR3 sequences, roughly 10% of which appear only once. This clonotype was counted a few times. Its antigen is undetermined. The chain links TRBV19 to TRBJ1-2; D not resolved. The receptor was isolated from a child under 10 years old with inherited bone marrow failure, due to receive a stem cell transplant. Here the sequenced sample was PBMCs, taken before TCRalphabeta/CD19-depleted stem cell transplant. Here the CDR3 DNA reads TGTGCCAGTAGTATCTCACAACTCGCTAACTATGGCTACACCTTC. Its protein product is CASSISQLANYGYTF.